This TCR beta chain appears in the sequencing data of a study of blood T cell repertoires in COVID-19. Looked up from germline, CDR1 is MNHEY and CDR2 is SMNVEV (reference sequence). V trimming: 6 bases; J trimming: 0 bases; junction bases outside the gene matches: 8. CDR3 length equals 18 residues. Authors' data handling: Estimation of nucleated cell counts relied on the amplification of reference gene primers. Repertoires were generated with immunoSEQ multiplex PCR, while TCRdb's copy carries only in-frame clones and drops some. Clonal size and the V and J genes are those of that table, whereas D and trimming came from the DNA. The table shows about 240,000 clones, with about 82% occurring only once.

Source material: peripheral blood. This receptor was taken from a man older than 75 with acute or convalescent COVID-19. The chain combines TRBV27 with TRBJ2-1; 13 positions agree with TRBD2. In DNA form, the CDR3 reads TGTGCCAGCAGCCCGGGACTAGCGGGATATAGCTCCTACAATGAGCAGTTCTTC. It codes for CASSPGLAGYSSYNEQFF.